A selection of T cell receptor beta chains follows, all from one sample in a study of Graves' ophthalmopathy and Graves' hyperthyroidism. TCRdb processed the multiplex PCR reads anew with MiXCR; each CDR3 protein has one entry. The sample has about 740,000 distinct CDR3 sequences; roughly 40% are singletons. The sequenced sample was peripheral blood. The source is an adult man with Graves' ophthalmopathy. Both conserved end residues are part of each CDR3. The D gene is left open where the match is weak. The size entry is marked missing in some rows and otherwise reads once, few, many or a size class.

abundance	v_gene	d_gene	j_gene	CDR3nt	CDR3aa
NA	TRBV6-5	NA	TRBJ1-2	TGTGCCAGCAGTCATCGGGGGCGCGACTATGGCTACACCTTC	CASSHRGRDYGYTF
many	TRBV29-1	TRBD1	TRBJ1-1	TGCAGCGTTGAAATCGGCTCGGCAGGGGGAGGGTCTGAAGCTTTCTTT	CSVEIGSAGGGSEAFF
NA	TRBV7-9	NA	TRBJ1-1	TGTGCCAGCAGCTTGGTCAAGGCAGGGTCCACTGGAGCTTTCTTT	CASSLVKAGSTGAFF
many	TRBV19	NA	TRBJ2-6	TGTGCCAGTAGCCCCTCTACTGGGGCCAACGTCCTGACTTTC	CASSPSTGANVLTF
many	TRBV7-8	TRBD1	TRBJ1-5	TGTGCCAGCAGCTTAGAGGCAGGGGGAATCAATCAGCCCCAGCATTTT	CASSLEAGGINQPQHF
once	TRBV19	TRBD1	TRBJ2-6	TGTGCCAGTAACATGGGACAGGGGGCAGGTTTTGGGGCCAACGTCCTGACTTTC	CASNMGQGAGFGANVLTF
medium-sized	TRBV29-1	NA	TRBJ1-1	TGCAGCGTTGTCGGCCTTGGCACTGAAGCTTTCTTT	CSVVGLGTEAFF
many	TRBV7-9	NA	TRBJ2-7	TGTGCCAGCAGCTTCGCGGGACAGAGATCCTACGAGCAGTACTTC	CASSFAGQRSYEQYF
NA	TRBV10-3	TRBD2	TRBJ2-6	TGTGCCAGCAGAAAAGGGACTAGCGGGGGGTGGGGGGCCAACGTCCTGACTTTC	CASRKGTSGGWGANVLTF
many	TRBV29-1	TRBD1	TRBJ2-7	TGCAGCGGCGGACAGGGCGGCGAGCAGTACTTC	CSGGQGGEQYF
few	TRBV7-9	TRBD1	TRBJ2-7	TGTGCCAGCTCACCGCGGACAGGGGAGCGGGTCGAGCAGTACTTC	CASSPRTGERVEQYF
NA	TRBV29-1	NA	TRBJ1-4	TGCAGCGTTGACAGGGGACGCTATGAAAAACTGTTTTTT	CSVDRGRYEKLFF
many	TRBV11-2	NA	TRBJ1-2	TGTGCCAGCAGCTCCCAATTCAATGGCTACACCTTC	CASSSQFNGYTF
NA	TRBV5-6	NA	TRBJ2-7	TGTGCCAGCAGCTTAGGACGGACGATAGACTACGAGCAGTACTTC	CASSLGRTIDYEQYF
NA	TRBV7-2	NA	TRBJ1-2	TGTGCCTGGGGAGGCGACCTGGGTAGCTATGGCTACACCTTC	CAWGGDLGSYGYTF
many	TRBV2	NA	TRBJ1-1	TGTGCCAGCAACCAGGGACGGCAGAACACTGAAGCTTTCTTT	CASNQGRQNTEAFF
many	TRBV18	TRBD1	TRBJ2-5	TGTGCCAGCTCACATCGACAGGGGGACAAGACCCAGTACTTC	CASSHRQGDKTQYF
NA	TRBV2	NA	TRBJ1-1	TGTGCCAGCAGTGAAGACGGCTCGAACACTGAAGCTTTCTTT	CASSEDGSNTEAFF
NA	TRBV7-9	NA	TRBJ2-5	TGTGCCAGCCGGGGGTTTAAAGAGACCCAGTACTTC	CASRGFKETQYF
many	TRBV11-3	NA	TRBJ2-5	TGTGCCAGCAGCTTAATGAGCTACCAAGAGACCCAGTACTTC	CASSLMSYQETQYF
NA	TRBV7-3	NA	TRBJ2-3	TGTGCCAGCAGCTTCGCAGGGCCAGGCCCAGATACGCAGTATTTT	CASSFAGPGPDTQYF
NA	TRBV7-9	NA	TRBJ1-4	TGCGCCAGCGGCCCTCAAGGGGGAAAGGCGGAAAAACTGTTTTTT	CASGPQGGKAEKLFF
many	TRBV29-1	TRBD1	TRBJ1-2	TGCAGCGTTAGACAGGGGAATGGCTACACCTTC	CSVRQGNGYTF
few	TRBV10-3	NA	TRBJ1-2	TGTGCCAGCAGTGACTCTTTTCCCGCGGCTAACTATGGCTACACCTTC	CASSDSFPAANYGYTF
NA	TRBV7-8	TRBD2	TRBJ2-7	TGTGCCAGCAGCCAAGATCTGAAAAAGCGGGAACGGTACGAGCAGTACTTC	CASSQDLKKRERYEQYF
many	TRBV20-1	TRBD1	TRBJ1-2	TGCAGTGCCTCCCCTCGGACAGGGGAGGTCGGCTACACCTTC	CSASPRTGEVGYTF
NA	TRBV20-1	TRBD1	TRBJ2-7	TGCAGTGCTATGTCGGACAGGGTGTTAGACGAGCAGTACTTC	CSAMSDRVLDEQYF
few	TRBV7-6	NA	TRBJ2-7	TGTGCCAGCAGCTTAGAACTAGGCTCCTACGAGCAGTACTTC	CASSLELGSYEQYF
few	TRBV2	NA	TRBJ2-2	TGTGCCAGCAGTGAGCTCCGTGCAGGGAACACCGGGGAGCTGTTTTTT	CASSELRAGNTGELFF
few	TRBV9	NA	TRBJ1-1	TGTGCCAGCAGCGTAGGCCCGTTAACGAACACTGAAGCTTTCTTT	CASSVGPLTNTEAFF
NA	TRBV20-1	TRBD1	TRBJ1-5	TGCAGTGCTTTGACAGGGGGAAGGAAGAGGAGCAATCAGCCCCAGCATTTT	CSALTGGRKRSNQPQHF
NA	TRBV19	NA	TRBJ1-1	TGTGCCAGTAGTTGGGGTAAGTCAAGGAACACTGAAGCTTTCTTT	CASSWGKSRNTEAFF
NA	TRBV7-9	NA	TRBJ1-5	TGTGCCAGCAGCTACCCGTCGATAGATAGCAATCAGCCCCAGCATTTT	CASSYPSIDSNQPQHF